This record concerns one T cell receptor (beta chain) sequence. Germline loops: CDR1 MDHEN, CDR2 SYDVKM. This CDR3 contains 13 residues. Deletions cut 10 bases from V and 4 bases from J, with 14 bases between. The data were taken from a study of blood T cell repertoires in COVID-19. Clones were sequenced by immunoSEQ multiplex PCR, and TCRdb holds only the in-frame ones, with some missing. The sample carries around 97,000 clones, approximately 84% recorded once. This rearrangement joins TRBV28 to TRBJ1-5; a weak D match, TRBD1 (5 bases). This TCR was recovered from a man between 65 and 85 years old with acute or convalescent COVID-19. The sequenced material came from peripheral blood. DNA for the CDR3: TGTGCCATCCCGGGTAGGGGAAATCAGCCCCAGCATTTT. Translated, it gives CAIPGRGNQPQHF.